Included here is one T cell receptor beta chain sequence, with context. The source of the sample is a study of blood T cell repertoires in COVID-19. Trimming took 0 bases from V and 0 from J, leaving 24 bases between them. Germline V CDR1 and CDR2: MNHNS, SASEGT. The CDR3 consists of 20 residues. TCRdb's copy holds only in-frame clones and misses some; the assay was immunoSEQ multiplex PCR. The data contain 330,000 or so clones, about 90% of them singletons. The TCR was taken from a woman aged 30 to 39 who had recovered from COVID-19. V gene TRBV6-1 combines with J gene TRBJ2-7; maybe TRBD2 (5 bases). The sample taken for sequencing was PBMCs or T cells enriched from blood (not recorded which). CDR3 region: CASSEATGFTGPYISYEQYF. The CDR3 bases are TGTGCCAGCAGTGAAGCTACGGGATTCACCGGCCCTTATATCTCCTACGAGCAGTACTTC.